This TCR beta chain was identified in a study of T-cell memory formation after mild COVID-19. TCRdb re-derived calls from the 5' RACE reads in MiXCR, one entry per CDR3 protein. The table records some 160,000 distinct CDR3 sequences, 30% to 35% of them present only once. CDR3 length: 16 residues. V was trimmed by 2 bases and J by 3 bases, leaving 13 bases between them. From germline, CDR1 is KGHDR and CDR2 SFDVKD. The V gene is TRBV24-1, the J gene TRBJ2-1, with D hard to call. The sequence was obtained from an adult woman who had mild COVID-19 (a few samples of this study predate the infection). Cell type and time point are not known. Sequencing was carried out using PBMCs or a T cell subset sorted from them (not recorded which). The CDR3 region has the DNA TGTGCCACCAGTGATTCCCAGGTCTGGGGCTACAATGAGCAGTTCTTC. This sequence encodes CATSDSQVWGYNEQFF.